These 29 T cell receptor beta chains were all obtained from the same sample, sequenced in a study of blood T cells in healthy people across ages (dated by TCRdb to the mid-2010s). The method was 5' RACE. Sequencing used an Illumina HiSeq 2500. The second PCR ran for roughly 7 to 11 cycles and used a J-beta primer mix along with a sample-barcoded 5' primer. TCRdb reprocessing: public reads trimmed at Q25 with fastp, clones called with MiXCR, in-frame beta chains kept. Entries are consolidated by CDR3 protein sequence, retaining the most common genes and DNA. This sample gives roughly 680,000 distinct CDR3 sequences in total; over 45% of them show up just once. The leading ten clones occupy under 35% of the sample. Sequenced material: blood. Receptor source: a woman aged 55-70 years in good health.

The chain couples TRBV7-2 to TRBJ2-7, with TRBD1 identical over 7 bases. The CDR3 is made up of 17 amino acids. The germline gives CDR1 SGHTA, CDR2 FQGNSA. Trimming removed 5 bases from V and 2 bases from J; junction bases left unmatched: 15. DNA of the CDR3: TGTGCCAGCAGCCTAAACGGGCTCGGACAGGTGCCCTACGAGCAGTACTTC. It specifies CASSLNGLGQVPYEQYF.

This clonotype was detected many times. The chain employs TRBV29-1 and TRBJ2-7; TRBD1 aligns across 8 bases. Germline V gene lookup returns CDR1 SQVTM and CDR2 ANQGSEA. There are 13 residues in the CDR3. This chain's CDR3 is CSADGQGTYEQYF. As DNA, the CDR3 is TGCAGTGCGGACGGACAGGGTACCTACGAGCAGTACTTC.

This clonotype was counted between two and nine times. The chain combines TRBV21-1 with TRBJ1-2; the table's D gene call, TRBD1, was not cross checked with the DNA. TRBV21-1 is a documented pseudogene. This CDR3 is built from 14 residues. DNA of the CDR3: TGTGCCAGCAGCAATACAATGGGGGGCTATGGCTACACCTTC. It is translated as CASSNTMGGYGYTF.

This clonotype was seen repeatedly, ten times or more. This sequence joins TRBV7-8 and TRBJ2-4; D gene unclear. The germline CDR1 and CDR2 sequences are SGHVS and FQNEAQ. The CDR3 consists of 13 residues. Trimming cost V 5 bases and J 1 base, with 6 bases left between them. The CDR3: CASSTSAKNIQYF. The CDR3 DNA is TGTGCCAGCAGCACCAGCGCCAAAAACATTCAGTACTTC.

CDR3 bases: TGTGCCAGCAGTTCGACCGACAGGGCCAACTATGGCTACACCTTC. Its translation is CASSSTDRANYGYTF. This chain joins TRBV12-3 or TRBV12-4 and TRBJ1-2; 7 nucleotides match TRBD1. Trimming at V came to 4 bases and at J to 2 bases, leaving 7 bases not matched to a gene. There are 15 residues in the CDR3.

This clonotype was detected only a few times. V and J are TRBV29-1 and TRBJ1-4; D is perhaps TRBD1 (5 bases). The CDR3 covers 13 residues. Trimming stripped 7 bases from V and 3 bases from J, with 12 bases between. The germline CDR1 and CDR2 sequences are SQVTM and ANQGSEA. The CDR3 loop is CSAKRGANEKLFF. The DNA of the CDR3 is TGCAGCGCGAAAAGGGGAGCTAATGAAAAACTGTTTTTT.

The chain employs TRBV20-1 and TRBJ2-5; either TRBD1 or TRBD2 may fit D (5 bases each). The V end was cut by 3 bases, the J end by 1 base, with 15 bases between. The length of the CDR3 is 15 residues. The germline CDR1 and CDR2 sequences are DFQATT and SNEGSKA (reference sequence). CDR3 coding DNA: TGCAGTGCTAGGCGAGGGGAATGGGGCCAAGAGACCCAGTACTTC. This encodes CSARRGEWGQETQYF.

This clonotype was recorded a few times. This chain uses TRBV5-1 with TRBJ2-7, with 9 positions matching TRBD2. This CDR3 is built from 16 residues. V trimming: 4 bases; J trimming: 4 bases; junction bases outside the gene matches: 12. Germline values: CDR1 SGHRS, CDR2 YFSETQ. CDR3 nucleotide sequence: TGCGCCAGCAGCCCACCGGCGCCTAGCGGGATGTACGAGCAGTACTTC. It yields the protein CASSPPAPSGMYEQYF.

The chain couples TRBV4-2 to TRBJ2-1; D is uncertain. Germline V gene sequence: CDR1 LGHNA, CDR2 YNFKEQ. The CDR3 is made up of 15 amino acids. The V end was cut by 0 bases, the J end by 0 bases, with 6 bases between. The CDR3 reads CASSQDPSSYNEQFF. CDR3 nucleotides: TGTGCCAGCAGCCAAGATCCGAGCTCCTACAATGAGCAGTTCTTC.

V and J are TRBV4-1 and TRBJ2-4; D perhaps matches TRBD2 (5 bases). The J call could be wrong; TRBJ2-7 is a better fit for the DNA end. Germline CDR1 is MGHRA and CDR2 is YSYEKL. The CDR3 is 13 residues long. CDR3 DNA: TGCGCCAGCAGCCAAGATTGGGAGTACGAGCAGTACTTC. This encodes CASSQDWEYEQYF.

This clonotype was counted a few times. Here the CDR3 DNA reads TGCGCCAGCAGCTCCAACACCGGGACTAGCGGGAGAACCGGGGAGCTGTTTTTT. Translated: CASSSNTGTSGRTGELFF. The J gene is TRBJ2-2, the V gene TRBV5-1; the match to TRBD2 covers 14 bases. CDR1 SGHRS and CDR2 YFSETQ come from the germline V gene. With 3 bases clipped from V and 5 bases from J, the junction kept 9 bases outside the gene matches. The CDR3 consists of 18 residues.

V usage is TRBV6-1 and J usage is TRBJ2-5; no clear D. The J call may be wrong; the DNA end is better matched by TRBJ2-7. Germline CDR1 MNHNS, CDR2 SASEGT. This CDR3 comprises 13 residues. The CDR3, as DNA: TGTGCCAGCAGTGAACGCTCGATATACGAGCAGTACTTC. It yields the protein CASSERSIYEQYF.

The V and J genes are TRBV28 and TRBJ2-1; 11 nucleotides line up with TRBD2. Per germline, CDR1 MDHEN and CDR2 SYDVKM. The CDR3 spans 16 residues. Trimming removed 4 bases from V and 5 bases from J; junction bases left unmatched: 7. CDR3 protein: CASSSVLAGGDNEQFF. CDR3 DNA sequence: TGTGCCAGCAGTTCTGTCCTAGCGGGAGGAGACAATGAGCAGTTCTTC.

This clonotype has only a few counts. The chain is built from TRBV7-9 and TRBJ2-5, with TRBD2 matching over 9 bases. Germline lookup yields CDR1 SEHNR and CDR2 FQNEAQ (reference sequence). Trimming at V came to 1 base and at J to 5 bases, leaving 8 bases not matched to a gene. The CDR3 is 16 residues long. The CDR3 region has the DNA TGTGCCAGCAGCTTAGATGGCGGGAGGGCCAGGGAGACCCAGTACTTC. It codes for CASSLDGGRARETQYF.

The J gene is TRBJ2-4, the V gene TRBV19; no definite D call. The germline V gene encodes CDR1 LNHDA and CDR2 SQIVND (reference sequence). V gave up 5 bases and J gave up 0 bases, with 14 bases separating them. CDR3 length: 16 residues. The CDR3 nucleotides read TGTGCCAGTAGTCACGACGGTCAACTAGCCAAAAACATTCAGTACTTC. It encodes CASSHDGQLAKNIQYF.

This clonotype has just one count. V usage is TRBV29-1 and J usage is TRBJ1-5, with 7 bases identical to TRBD1. The V segment lost 6 bases and the J segment 4 bases; nucleotides outside the gene matches: 9. The germline V gene encodes CDR1 SQVTM and CDR2 ANQGSEA. CDR3 length: 14 residues. DNA of the CDR3: TGCAGCGTAGCCCCAGGGGGTGGTAATCAGCCCCAGCATTTT. It specifies CSVAPGGGNQPQHF. The whole variable domain, filled in from reference TRBV29-1 and TRBJ1-5, reads SAVISQKPSRDICQRGTSLTIQCQVDSQVTMMFWYRQQPGQSLTLIATANQGSEATYESGFVIDKFPISRPNLTFSTLTVSNMSPEDSSIYLCSVAPGGGNQPQHFGDGTRLSIL.

This clonotype showed up just a few times. The rearrangement uses TRBV29-1 and TRBJ2-3; 9 nucleotides align to TRBD2. The CDR3 totals 13 residues. V dropped 8 bases and J dropped 3; count of bases not matched to a gene: 6. The germline V gene has CDR1 SQVTM and CDR2 ANQGSEA. The CDR3: CSWRAGGTDTQYF. In nucleotides, the CDR3 is TGCAGCTGGCGAGCGGGAGGTACAGATACGCAGTATTTT.

The rearrangement links TRBV4-3 to TRBJ2-5; 8 bases are a match to TRBD2. Germline loops: CDR1 LGHNA, CDR2 YSLEER. The J segment lost 11 bases and the V segment lost 4 bases, leaving 18 bases of the junction unmatched. CDR3 length: 16 amino acids. The CDR3 bases are TGCGCCAGCAGCCGGAGCCCGGGAGGGAGGATAAATGAGCAGTACTTC. Encoded protein: CASSRSPGGRINEQYF.

V gene TRBV4-2 combines with J gene TRBJ2-3; 8 positions agree with TRBD1. Trimming removed 3 bases from V and 4 bases from J; junction bases left unmatched: 3. The CDR3 spans 14 residues. Germline V lookup: CDR1 LGHNA, CDR2 YNFKEQ. The CDR3 loop is CASSQAGGADTQYF. CDR3 nucleotide sequence: TGTGCCAGCAGCCAGGCAGGGGGCGCAGATACGCAGTATTTT.

The rearrangement joins TRBV9 to TRBJ2-7; D may match TRBD1 or TRBD2 (6 bases each). The CDR3 runs 14 residues. Germline V CDR1 and CDR2: SGDLS, YYNGEE. V lost 4 bases to trimming and J lost 3 bases, with 14 bases between them. CDR3 in amino acids: CASSPAGHSYEQYF. CDR3 coding DNA: TGTGCCAGCAGCCCGGCGGGACACAGCTACGAGCAGTACTTC.

This chain uses TRBV5-1 with TRBJ2-5; D assignment may be TRBD1 or TRBD2 (6 bases each). Trimming cost V 5 bases and J 1 base, with 21 bases left between them. Germline V gene lookup returns CDR1 SGHRS and CDR2 YFSETQ. CDR3 length: 17 amino acids. CDR3 in amino acids: CASSSSNGGGGQETQYF. Written as DNA, the CDR3 is TGCGCCAGCAGTTCTAGTAATGGAGGAGGGGGCCAAGAGACCCAGTACTTC.

V is TRBV20-1 and J is TRBJ1-2; D remains unclear. The V gene's germline CDR1 is DFQATT and CDR2 SNEGSKA (reference sequence). The V and J ends lost 3 bases and 0 bases respectively, with 11 bases between them. The length of the CDR3 is 14 residues. CDR3 DNA: TGCAGTGCTAGCAAGGCAAGCCCTAACTATGGCTACACCTTC. Translating it yields CSASKASPNYGYTF.

The chain employs TRBV20-1 and TRBJ2-3, with D perhaps assigned TRBD1 or TRBD2 (5 bases each). Germline V gives CDR1 DFQATT, CDR2 SNEGSKA (reference sequence). The V end was cut by 5 bases, the J end by 2 bases, with 23 bases between. CDR3 length: 17 amino acids. CDR3 sequence reads: CSAALPGPEIFTDTQYF. The CDR3 DNA follows: TGCAGTGCTGCCCTGCCGGGGCCCGAGATTTTCACAGATACGCAGTATTTT.

This clonotype has more than one count but fewer than ten. V is TRBV7-9 and J is TRBJ1-1, with a possible D match to TRBD1 (6 bases). The V gene lost 5 bases and the J gene lost 11 bases, with 15 bases spanning the gap. CDR1 is SEHNR, CDR2 FQNEAQ, per germline (reference sequence). This CDR3 contains 12 residues. The CDR3 protein is CASSATGSAAFF. Here the CDR3 DNA reads TGTGCCAGCAGCGCCACAGGGAGCGCGGCTTTCTTT.

This clonotype was counted only a few times. The chain carries TRBV3-1 and TRBJ1-1; tentative D call: TRBD1 (5 bases). Germline V gene data show CDR1 as LGHDT and CDR2 as YNNKEL (reference sequence). This CDR3 contains 15 residues. Trimming cost V 1 base and J 7 bases, with 16 bases left between them. The CDR3 nucleotides are TGTGCCAGCAGCCAAGTACAGGCCGGTCCGTTTGAAGCTTTCTTT. This gives the protein CASSQVQAGPFEAFF.

This clonotype was seen once. This could be a read error, since a much larger clone is one nucleotide away. The chain employs TRBV15 and TRBJ2-5, with no clear D. The end of the DNA aligns better with TRBJ2-7, so the J call may be wrong. Germline CDR1 is LNHNV and CDR2 is YYDKDF (reference sequence). The CDR3 is made up of 14 amino acids. CDR3 sequence: CATSRGRSQTEQYF. The CDR3 DNA reads as TGTGCCACCAGCAGAGGAAGATCCCAGACCGAGCAGTACTTC.

The chain has TRBV6-5 and TRBJ2-5; 14 nucleotides line up with TRBD2. The CDR3 runs 19 residues. Germline V gene data show CDR1 as MNHEY and CDR2 as SVGAGI. Germline trimming cut 4 bases from V and 11 bases from J; bases unmatched to any gene: 21. CDR3 bases: TGTGCCAGCAGTTTCCTGACTAGCGGGAGGGCCGAGCTCGGCAATGAGCAGTACTTC. Amino acids: CASSFLTSGRAELGNEQYF.

This clonotype was seen a few times. This chain connects TRBV28 to TRBJ1-5, with D possibly matching TRBD1 (5 bases). This CDR3 comprises 12 residues. V was clipped by 5 bases and J by 4 bases, with 6 bases between them. Germline loops: CDR1 MDHEN, CDR2 SYDVKM. The CDR3 loop is CASSQGNQPQHF. The CDR3 region has the DNA TGTGCCAGCAGTCAGGGTAATCAGCCCCAGCATTTT.

In this sample, this clonotype turned up a few times. CDR3 amino acids: CASSPTGGLTDTQYF. In nucleotides, the CDR3 is TGTGCCAGTAGTCCGACGGGCGGGCTCACAGATACGCAGTATTTT. The chain is built from TRBV19 and TRBJ2-3, with D possibly TRBD2 on 5 matching bases. This CDR3 contains 15 residues. V lost 5 bases to trimming and J lost 2 bases, with 14 bases between them. CDR1 LNHDA and CDR2 SQIVND come from the germline V gene (reference sequence).